This TCR beta chain emerged from a study of Graves' ophthalmopathy and Graves' hyperthyroidism. The study amplified TCR beta CDR3 regions using RNA transcripts. First-round RT-PCR with HTBI primers preceded a second-round multiplex PCR. From the multiplex PCR reads, TCRdb called clonotypes with MiXCR, one entry per CDR3 protein. The repertoire holds some 25,000 distinct CDR3 sequences, with around 50% as singletons. CDR1 SGHVS and CDR2 FQNEAQ come from the germline V gene. The CDR3 extends over 15 amino acids. Losses at the gene ends were 4 bases for V and 6 bases for J; bases not matched to a gene: 8.

Input material: peripheral blood. This rearrangement joins TRBV7-8 to TRBJ2-7, with 11 bases aligning to TRBD1. This TCR was recovered from an adult woman with stable Graves' hyperthyroidism. CDR3 residues: CASSSRDRGNFEQYF. DNA for the CDR3: TGTGCCAGCAGCTCCCGGGACAGGGGGAACTTCGAGCAGTACTTC.